The clone carrying this T cell receptor beta chain has only a few counts. Its antigen is currently unknown. The PCR employed 60 Vbeta primers together with 13 Jbeta primers. Data came from immunoSEQ multiplex PCR; TCRdb stores just in-frame clones and leaves some out. The table lists fewer than 200,000 clones, roughly 82% of them singletons. The entry originates in a study of cytomegalovirus exposure and HLA in healthy donors. Whole-study context: Among 150 million to 200 million T cells, an earlier analysis found 117 million unique TCR beta sequences.

Study outcomes and limitations: Across donors, most TCRs were seen rarely, yet some public ones were widespread. Earlier results showed most TCR beta V segments being productive about 87% or about 30% of the time.

This CDR3 contains 15 residues. V trimming: 7 bases; J trimming: 2 bases; junction bases outside the gene matches: 7. Germline V gene data show CDR1 as KGHSH and CDR2 as LQKENI. Sequencing was carried out using PBMCs. The rearrangement uses TRBV18 and TRBJ2-3, with 9 bases matching TRBD2. The sequence came from a woman aged 45 to 65 in good health and CMV-seronegative. The CDR3 is CASLPSGAHTDTQYF. CDR3 sequence (DNA): TGTGCCAGCTTACCTAGCGGGGCCCACACAGATACGCAGTATTTT.